The next 24 T cell receptor beta chains were all read from a single sample in a study of neurological immune-mediated disorders. Each CDR3 protein gets one entry after TCRdb re-called the 5' RACE reads with MiXCR. The sample yields 55,000 or so distinct CDR3 sequences, about 4% seen once. Input material: CD4+ T cells from blood. The receptor source for this set is a woman in her forties with multiple sclerosis.

In this sample, this clonotype turned up many times. The gene calls are TRBV5-1 and TRBJ2-5; no definite D call. The CDR3 is made up of 12 amino acids. V lost 0 bases to trimming and J lost 4 bases, with 4 bases between them. Germline V gives CDR1 SGHRS, CDR2 YFSETQ. CDR3 nucleotide sequence: TGCGCCAGCAGCTTGGGCTTAGAGACCCAGTACTTC. Its translation: CASSLGLETQYF.

In its sample, this clonotype was seen many times. This rearrangement joins TRBV7-9 to TRBJ1-1; D not resolved. This CDR3 has 14 amino acids. V was trimmed by 3 bases and J by 0 bases, leaving 8 bases between them. From germline, CDR1 is SEHNR and CDR2 FQNEAQ (reference sequence). The CDR3 sequence: CASSFAGMNTEAFF. For the CDR3, the DNA is TGTGCCAGCAGCTTTGCCGGGATGAACACTGAAGCTTTCTTT.

J is TRBJ1-4 and V is TRBV5-1, with D hard to call. Trimming took 4 bases from V and 8 from J, leaving 15 bases between them. Germline V CDR1 and CDR2: SGHRS, YFSETQ. CDR3 length equals 14 residues. The CDR3 spells CASSPRVLDEKLFF. The CDR3 nucleotides read TGCGCCAGCAGCCCGCGGGTCCTGGACGAAAAACTGTTTTTT.

The rearrangement links TRBV5-6 to TRBJ1-6; D uncertain. Germline CDR1 is SGHDT and CDR2 is YYEEEE. V was trimmed by 2 bases and J by 5 bases, leaving 11 bases between them. The CDR3 covers 15 residues. CDR3 region: CASSFGPGNNSPLHF. The CDR3, as DNA: TGTGCCAGCAGCTTCGGACCGGGGAATAATTCACCCCTCCACTTT.

This clonotype was counted at least ten times. This chain links TRBV20-1 with TRBJ1-5; D unclear. This CDR3 contains 14 residues. CDR1 is DFQATT, CDR2 SNEGSKA, per germline (reference sequence). V gave up 2 bases and J gave up 0 bases, with 8 bases separating them. The CDR3 nucleotides are TGCAGTGCTAGAAGGCCCTATAGCAATCAGCCCCAGCATTTT. This translates into CSARRPYSNQPQHF.

This clonotype was counted ten times or more. The chain joins TRBV15 to TRBJ1-5; possible D gene TRBD1, 5 bases. CDR3 length: 15 residues. Trimming took 1 base from V and 1 from J, leaving 8 bases between them. Germline lookup yields CDR1 LNHNV and CDR2 YYDKDF (reference sequence). The CDR3 protein is CATSRVRDSNQPQHF. CDR3 sequence (DNA): TGTGCCACCAGCAGAGTCAGGGACAGCAATCAGCCCCAGCATTTT.

The sample holds many counts of this clonotype. The V and J genes are TRBV4-2 and TRBJ1-1, with TRBD1 identical over 9 bases. Germline lookup yields CDR1 LGHNA and CDR2 YNFKEQ. The CDR3 runs 17 residues. V shed 3 bases and J 4 bases; nucleotides not matched to a gene: 12. CDR3 in amino acids: CASSHSPGTGRSTEAFF. In nucleotides, the CDR3 is TGTGCCAGCAGCCACTCCCCGGGGACAGGGAGAAGCACTGAAGCTTTCTTT.

In its sample, this clonotype was seen many times. The rearrangement joins TRBV5-1 to TRBJ1-5; possible D gene TRBD1, 5 bases. CDR1 SGHRS and CDR2 YFSETQ come from the germline V gene. The germline V and J ends were trimmed by 4 bases and 5 bases, with 19 bases remaining between them. CDR3 length: 16 amino acids. The CDR3 bases are TGCGCCAGCAGCCCCGGGGAGGGGCTCGGGTATCAGCCCCAGCATTTT. Translated, it gives CASSPGEGLGYQPQHF. The full variable domain, rest sourced from reference TRBV5-1 and TRBJ1-5, is KAGVTQTPRYLIKTRGQQVTLSCSPISGHRSVSWYQQTPGQGLQFLFEYFSETQRNKGNFPGRFSGRQFSNSRSEMNVSTLELGDSALYLCASSPGEGLGYQPQHFGDGTRLSIL.

This clonotype was seen at least ten times. The rearrangement links TRBV5-1 to TRBJ2-7; D possibly corresponds to TRBD2 (6 bases). The V gene lost 4 bases and the J gene lost 7 bases, with 18 bases spanning the gap. CDR1 and CDR2 (germline): SGHRS, YFSETQ. This CDR3 is 14 amino acids long. The DNA for the CDR3 is TGCGCCAGCAGCACGAGCGGGCAGGGTGGGGAGCAGTACTTC. Translation: CASSTSGQGGEQYF.

Turning to this clonotype: The junction departs from germline at one end; a sequencing error may be responsible. This chain uses TRBV27 with TRBJ1-2, with 7 bases fitting TRBD1. Per germline, CDR1 MNHEY and CDR2 SMNVEV (reference sequence). The CDR3 runs 15 residues. CDR3 residues: CASSFPLQGHYGYTF. The CDR3 nucleotides read TGTGCCAGCAGTTTCCCCCTACAGGGGCACTATGGTTACACCTTC.

At least ten counts were recorded for this clonotype. The CDR3: CASSQVHTSDSPLHF. In DNA, the CDR3 is TGCGCCAGCAGCCAAGTACATACGTCTGATTCACCCCTCCACTTT. This chain joins TRBV4-1 and TRBJ1-6; D gene ambiguous. The CDR3 totals 15 residues. Trimming took off 1 base at V and 8 bases at J, with 12 bases between the two ends. From germline, CDR1 is MGHRA and CDR2 YSYEKL.

This clonotype was found many times. V and J are TRBV20-1 and TRBJ2-7, with D hard to call. Germline CDR1 and CDR2: DFQATT and SNEGSKA (reference sequence). V was clipped by 2 bases and J by 2 bases, with 13 bases between them. The CDR3 is made up of 14 amino acids. As DNA, the CDR3 is TGCAGTGCTAGATTGGCGGTCGGAACCTACGAGCAGTACTTC. It specifies CSARLAVGTYEQYF.

Only a few counts were recorded for this clonotype. This chain links TRBV2 with TRBJ2-1; TRBD1 aligns across 7 bases. The CDR3 runs 16 residues. The V gene's germline CDR1 is SNHLY and CDR2 FYNNEI. The J segment lost 2 bases and the V segment lost 5 bases, leaving 9 bases of the junction unmatched. The CDR3 here is CASSFVTGNPYNEQFF. As DNA, the CDR3 is TGTGCCAGCAGTTTTGTGACAGGGAACCCCTACAATGAGCAGTTCTTC.

This clonotype was recorded many times. This chain uses TRBV19 with TRBJ1-5; no clear D. The CDR3 contains 13 residues. CDR1 and CDR2 from the germline V gene are LNHDA and SQIVND (reference sequence). V was shortened by 7 bases and J by 5 bases, with 12 bases between the two germline ends. CDR3 in amino acids: CASMSVGDQPQHF. As DNA, the CDR3 is TGTGCCAGTATGAGTGTCGGGGATCAGCCCCAGCATTTT.

This clonotype was counted at least ten times. The CDR3 protein is CASSRTGGENSPLHF. CDR3 nucleotides: TGCGCCAGCAGCAGGACAGGGGGCGAGAATTCACCCCTCCACTTT. This chain links TRBV5-1 with TRBJ1-6; 11 nucleotides match TRBD1. This CDR3 is built from 15 residues. Trimming took 4 bases from V and 7 from J; bases not matched to a gene: 4. In germline, CDR1 is SGHRS, CDR2 YFSETQ.

Many counts were recorded for this clonotype. V and J are TRBV2 and TRBJ1-4; 11 positions agree with TRBD1. The J segment lost 8 bases and the V segment lost 5 bases, leaving 7 bases of the junction unmatched. Germline V gene sequence: CDR1 SNHLY, CDR2 FYNNEI. This CDR3 is 15 amino acids long. CDR3 nucleotides: TGTGCCAGCAGTCTCCTTCGGACAGGGGGCGAAAAACTGTTTTTT. Residues: CASSLLRTGGEKLFF.

Ten or more counts support this clonotype. The chain couples TRBV7-8 to TRBJ1-5, with 8 positions matching TRBD1. The length of the CDR3 is 15 residues. CDR1 and CDR2 (germline): SGHVS, FQNEAQ. Unmatched junction bases numbered 3, after V lost 4 bases and J lost 1 base. The CDR3 sequence: CASSSWDRSNQPQHF. In DNA, the CDR3 is TGTGCCAGCAGCTCTTGGGACAGGAGCAATCAGCCCCAGCATTTT.

In this sample, this clonotype turned up many times. The chain employs TRBV15 and TRBJ1-2; D might be TRBD1 (6 bases). Germline V CDR1 and CDR2: LNHNV, YYDKDF (reference sequence). CDR3 length: 13 amino acids. Trimming cost V 4 bases and J 2 bases, with 8 bases left between them. The CDR3 reads CATSTGQNYGYTF. In nucleotides, the CDR3 is TGTGCCACCAGCACCGGACAGAACTATGGCTACACCTTC.

This clonotype was observed at least ten times. The genes are TRBV5-1 and TRBJ2-4; no clear D. This CDR3 has 15 amino acids. Deletions cut 2 bases from V and 0 bases from J, with 9 bases between. From germline, CDR1 is SGHRS and CDR2 YFSETQ. Written as DNA, the CDR3 is TGCGCCAGCAGCTTAACCAGCCCAGCCAAAAACATTCAGTACTTC. Its translation is CASSLTSPAKNIQYF. Full variable domain (remainder filled in from reference TRBV5-1 and TRBJ2-4): KAGVTQTPRYLIKTRGQQVTLSCSPISGHRSVSWYQQTPGQGLQFLFEYFSETQRNKGNFPGRFSGRQFSNSRSEMNVSTLELGDSALYLCASSLTSPAKNIQYFGAGTRLSVL.

This clonotype was observed many times. Germline and junction disagree at one end, which may indicate a read error. This rearrangement joins TRBV7-3 to TRBJ2-1, with 10 bases that match TRBD1. The germline CDR1 and CDR2 sequences are SGHTA and FQGTGA. The CDR3 sequence is 15 residues long. The CDR3 loop is CASSLTTGGYHEQFF. CDR3 in DNA: TGTGCCAGCAGCTTAACGACAGGGGGCTACCATGAGCAGTTCTTC. The whole variable domain, remainder taken from reference TRBV7-3 and TRBJ2-1, is GAGVSQTPSNKVTEKGKYVELRCDPISGHTALYWYRQSLGQGPEFLIYFQGTGAADDSGLPNDRFFAVRPEGSVSTLKIQRTERGDSAVYLCASSLTTGGYHEQFFGPGTRLTVL.

This clonotype was found many times. V is TRBV2 and J is TRBJ1-2; weak D call: TRBD1 (5 bases). The germline V gene encodes CDR1 SNHLY and CDR2 FYNNEI. The V gene lost 7 bases and the J gene lost 3 bases, with 12 bases spanning the gap. The CDR3 loop spans 13 amino acids. The CDR3 DNA reads as TGTGCCAGCACGGACACCCATTACTATGGCTACACCTTC. It translates to CASTDTHYYGYTF.

This clonotype appeared many times. An end of the junction does not agree with germline; a read error may underlie this. The genes are TRBV6-5 and TRBJ1-3; D may be TRBD1 (6 bases). This CDR3 contains 16 residues. Germline values: CDR1 MNHEY, CDR2 SVGAGI. The CDR3 loop is CANSSSGVRSGNTIYF. The CDR3 nucleotides are TGTGCCAACAGTTCCTCAGGGGTACGGTCTGGAAACACCATATATTTT.

The table lists this clonotype with many counts. This sequence joins TRBV5-1 and TRBJ2-7, with no clear D. This CDR3 comprises 14 residues. Germline values: CDR1 SGHRS, CDR2 YFSETQ. Trimming took off 3 bases at V and 1 base at J, with 11 bases between the two ends. The CDR3 coding sequence is TGCGCCAGCAGCTCATACGTAGGTTCCTACGAGCAGTACTTC. It specifies CASSSYVGSYEQYF.

This clonotype was recorded many times. The chain uses TRBV20-1 and TRBJ1-6; D gene unclear. Per germline, CDR1 DFQATT and CDR2 SNEGSKA (reference sequence). This CDR3 has 18 amino acids. V was pared by 3 bases and J by 0 bases, with 18 bases between. The CDR3 bases are TGCAGTGCTAGTGGGAGGGAGTTTGGGAGCTCCTATAATTCACCCCTCCACTTT. It yields the protein CSASGREFGSSYNSPLHF.